The TCR beta chain under discussion was sequenced for a study of Ad26.COV2.S vaccination and SARS-CoV-2 variants. Sample treatment: 19 received Ad26.COV2.S at low or high dose, single or two shots; roughly five received placebo; per-sample allocation not given. On day 63 after the first injection, vaccine and placebo recipients gave samples. An Ad26 vector expressing Wuhan-strain SARS-CoV-2 spike served as the vaccine. Produced via immunoSEQ multiplex PCR; TCRdb's table is partial and in-frame only. The table has about 350,000 clones, approximately 86% seen once. This receptor was obtained from a person aged 18-60 years who received the Ad26.COV2.S COVID-19 vaccine or a placebo. The specimen comprised peripheral blood, sampled in a trial of Ad26.COV2.S vaccine versus placebo.

The CDR3 sequence: CASSIPGGGSNQPQHF. CDR3 in DNA: TGTGCCAGTAGTATCCCCGGGGGCGGGAGCAATCAGCCCCAGCATTTT. This chain joins TRBV19 and TRBJ1-5; D may be TRBD1 (6 bases). V was clipped by 3 bases and J by 1 base, with 13 bases between them. The CDR3 has 16 amino acids. Germline V lookup: CDR1 LNHDA, CDR2 SQIVND (reference sequence).